What follows is one T cell receptor beta chain and its context. The antigen is undetermined. Quantitative 5'-RACE with molecular barcodes produced the TCR beta libraries. TCRdb reanalysed the 5' RACE reads using MiXCR and keeps one entry per CDR3 protein. This table has around 300,000 distinct CDR3 sequences, about 9.9% appearing once. This sample was taken from a study of CD8 T cells in ankylosing spondylitis. Whole-study results and caveats: Both synovial fluid and blood in reactive arthritis had previously been reported to carry some motif variants. Apparently characteristic of ankylosing spondylitis blood was a TCR beta motif (fewer than 10 highly homologous variants). Reports say disease-linked clones showed up significantly more in matched ankylosing spondylitis synovial fluid.

The CDR3 runs 14 residues. V was cut by 1 base and J by 7 bases, with 14 bases left in between. Germline values: CDR1 DFQATT, CDR2 SNEGSKA (reference sequence). The source material was blood, either unsorted or a sorted T cell fraction (not recorded which). The chain links TRBV20-1 to TRBJ1-5; no clear D gene. The receptor's source is a female donor with ankylosing spondylitis or in good health (not recorded which). The CDR3 loop reads CSARADSPWQPQHF. The CDR3 region has the DNA TGCAGTGCTAGAGCAGATAGCCCTTGGCAGCCCCAGCATTTT.